This is a list of T cell receptor beta chains from one sample in a study of identical twins. MiXCR was run by TCRdb on the 5' RACE reads, yielding one entry per CDR3 protein. Among nearly 650,000 distinct CDR3 sequences, 7% to 7.5% were seen once, and the ten largest hold roughly 1.5%. The data also belong to a second study, concerning yellow fever vaccine responses in identical twins.

The specimen was PBMCs. The source of these receptors is a woman under 30 in good health. Each CDR3 is given with its conserved first and last residue. The D gene is left open where the match is weak. Rows may omit the clone size; those that give it use once, few, many or a size class.

>.|.|TRBJ1-1|TRBV29-1
TGCAGCGTTGTTGGGGGCTCGAACACTGAAGCTTTCTTT
CSVVGGSNTEAFF
>many|.|TRBJ1-6|TRBV5-8
TGTGCCAGCAGCTCGGTTCGAGGCGGAAATTCACCCCTCCACTTT
CASSSVRGGNSPLHF
>many|.|TRBJ2-4|TRBV5-1
TGCGCCAGCAGCTTCCCGACATCTTCCTCGGGGGACGTAGCCAAAAACATTCAGTACTTC
CASSFPTSSSGDVAKNIQYF
>.|TRBD1|TRBJ2-1|TRBV12-3/TRBV12-4
TGTGCCAGCAGCCGGACAGGGGGCCCCTACAATGAGCAGTTCTTC
CASSRTGGPYNEQFF
>few|TRBD2|TRBJ2-7|TRBV14
TGTGCCAGCAGCCAGGAGGCGGGAGGTTTATACGAGCAGTACTTC
CASSQEAGGLYEQYF
>many|.|TRBJ2-5|TRBV5-1
TGCGCCAGCAGCTCCGGACGGCCCCAAGAGACCCAGTACTTC
CASSSGRPQETQYF
>few|.|TRBJ1-6|TRBV6-5
TGTGCCAGCAGTTACAGGGACACCTATAATTCACCCCTCCACTTT
CASSYRDTYNSPLHF
>few|TRBD1|TRBJ1-2|TRBV20-1
TGCAGTGCTAGAGCCAGTAGACAGGGTATCGGCGGCTACACCTTC
CSARASRQGIGGYTF
>.|TRBD1|TRBJ1-1|TRBV7-8
TGTGCCAGCAGCACCTCGACAGGGGGCTTTACTGAAGCTTTCTTT
CASSTSTGGFTEAFF
>many|TRBD1|TRBJ2-1|TRBV28
TGTGCCAGCGCTCGGGGGGGGACAGGGGGAAATGAGCAGTTCTTC
CASARGGTGGNEQFF
>many|TRBD1|TRBJ2-2|TRBV27
TGTGCCAGCAGGTTTGGGACAGGGTACAGTGGGGAGCTGTTTTTT
CASRFGTGYSGELFF
>many|.|TRBJ1-1|TRBV27
TGTGCCAGCAGTGCGGGGAACACTGAAGCTTTCTTT
CASSAGNTEAFF
>.|TRBD1|TRBJ2-1|TRBV3-1
TGTGCCAGCGGGACAGGGGGCTACAATGAGCAGTTCTTC
CASGTGGYNEQFF
>few|.|TRBJ2-4|TRBV20-1
TGCAGTGCTTACCCCTCGGGGATAGGCAAAAACATTCAGTACTTC
CSAYPSGIGKNIQYF
>.|TRBD2|TRBJ2-5|TRBV7-2
TGTGCCAGCAGCGCTACTAGCGGGAGGTCTCGGGGGGAGACCCAGTACTTC
CASSATSGRSRGETQYF
>many|.|TRBJ2-4|TRBV6-1
TGTGCCAGCAGTCAGGACTACTCAAACATTCAGTACTTC
CASSQDYSNIQYF
>many|.|TRBJ2-1|TRBV29-1
TGCAGCGTGGACAGAAAGTACAATGAGCAGTTCTTC
CSVDRKYNEQFF
>.|.|TRBJ2-1|TRBV9
TGTGCCAGCAGGAGGGTCTGGGGCCTTGACAATGAGCAGTTCTTC
CASRRVWGLDNEQFF
>.|TRBD2|TRBJ2-3|TRBV14
TGTGCCAGCAGCGCTCTAGCGGGGCCAGATACGCAGTATTTT
CASSALAGPDTQYF
>.|TRBD2|TRBJ2-7|TRBV28
TGTGCCAGCAGTTTCGGGGCGGGAGGGCCGGGTGAGCAGTACTTC
CASSFGAGGPGEQYF
>many|.|TRBJ2-5|TRBV12-3/TRBV12-4
TGTGCCAGCAGTCCCCAGGTACAAGAGACCCAGTACTTC
CASSPQVQETQYF
>many|TRBD1|TRBJ2-2|TRBV3-1
TGTGCCAGCAGCCAAGGTCTCCGGACAGGGCCAACCGGGGAGCTGTTTTTT
CASSQGLRTGPTGELFF
>many|TRBD1|TRBJ1-2|TRBV12-3/TRBV12-4
TGTGCCAGCAGACGGACAGGGGTGTATGGCTACACCTTC
CASRRTGVYGYTF
>few|.|TRBJ2-7|TRBV2
TGTGCCAGCAGTATAACTACCCTGAGCTCCTACGAGCAGTACTTC
CASSITTLSSYEQYF
>.|.|TRBJ1-2|TRBV29-1
TGCAGCGCACAACAGGGCTACGGCTACACCTTC
CSAQQGYGYTF
>many|.|TRBJ2-3|TRBV6-5
TGTGCCAGCAGTTATTTGGGGCCTAGCACAGATACGCAGTATTTT
CASSYLGPSTDTQYF
>.|.|TRBJ1-4|TRBV20-1
TGCAGTGCTAGCCCGCGTCCAACTAATGAAAAACTGTTTTTT
CSASPRPTNEKLFF
>few|.|TRBJ2-1|TRBV6-5
TGTGCCAGCAGTTACGGGGCAGAGAGCTCCTACAATGAGCAGTTCTTC
CASSYGAESSYNEQFF
>few|.|TRBJ1-1|TRBV2
TGTGCCAGCAGTCGGGAGGGGGGGCAGCCGAACACTGAAGCTTTCTTT
CASSREGGQPNTEAFF
>.|TRBD2|TRBJ2-1|TRBV6-5
TGTGCCAGCAGTTACTCCGCGAGCGGGAGAAAGTTCTTC
CASSYSASGRKFF
>few|.|TRBJ2-1|TRBV6-4
TGTGCCAGCAAGCGGGACAGCTCCTACAATGAGCAGTTCTTC
CASKRDSSYNEQFF
>few|TRBD1|TRBJ1-5|TRBV10-3
TGTGCCATCAGTGAGGACAGGGCTAATCAGCCCCAGCATTTT
CAISEDRANQPQHF
>.|.|TRBJ1-2|TRBV6-1
TGTGCCAGCAGTAACAGGCTTTTGAATCACTATGGCTACACCTTC
CASSNRLLNHYGYTF
>many|.|TRBJ2-3|TRBV7-9
TGTGCCAGCCGCCCCACAGGGACCCGCACAGATACGCAGTATTTT
CASRPTGTRTDTQYF
>many|.|TRBJ2-3|TRBV7-3
TGTGCCAGCAGCCCCCTGGCTAGCGGCACAGATACGCAGTATTTT
CASSPLASGTDTQYF
>many|.|TRBJ2-2|TRBV5-1
TGCGCCAGCAGCCCGACGTCAGGGGTTGGTGTCGGGGAGCTGTTTTTT
CASSPTSGVGVGELFF
>many|TRBD2|TRBJ2-1|TRBV7-2
TGTGCCAGCAGCTTAACGCGGCTAGCGGTATACAATGAGCAGTTCTTC
CASSLTRLAVYNEQFF
>.|.|TRBJ2-2|TRBV12-3/TRBV12-4
TGTGCCAGCAAACTGAACACCGGGGAGCTGTTTTTT
CASKLNTGELFF
>many|.|TRBJ1-1|TRBV4-1
TGCGCCAGCAGCCATCGGACAGATTACATGAACACTGAAGCTTTCTTT
CASSHRTDYMNTEAFF
>few|TRBD2|TRBJ2-3|TRBV12-3/TRBV12-4
TGTGCCAGCAGCAAGACTAGCGGGAGACTGGGCACAGATACGCAGTATTTT
CASSKTSGRLGTDTQYF
>few|.|TRBJ2-5|TRBV2
TGTGCCAGCAGTAATTGGGCTGCCGAAGTGGAGACCCAGTACTTC
CASSNWAAEVETQYF
>.|.|TRBJ1-1|TRBV6-5
TGTGCCAGCAGTTACTCGCGGGAGTACATGAACACTGAAGCTTTCTTT
CASSYSREYMNTEAFF
>many|.|TRBJ2-7|TRBV5-1
TGCGCCAGCAGCTTGGGACCGGACCACGAGCAGTACTTC
CASSLGPDHEQYF
>.|.|TRBJ1-4|TRBV6-1
TGTGCCAGCAGACGCCTCGTGAATAGCAAAAGTAATGAAAAACTGTTTTTT
CASRRLVNSKSNEKLFF
>.|TRBD2|TRBJ2-5|TRBV3-1
TGTGCCAGCAGCCTCAAGACTAGCGGGACCTTTCAAGAGACCCAGTACTTC
CASSLKTSGTFQETQYF
>.|TRBD1|TRBJ1-2|TRBV29-1
TGCAGCGTTGAAGATGGGACAGTCAGTGGCTACACCTTC
CSVEDGTVSGYTF